The present TCR beta chain was sequenced within a study of blood T cell repertoires in COVID-19. Produced via immunoSEQ multiplex PCR; TCRdb's table is partial and in-frame only. Here the sample spans hundreds of thousands of clones, 88% being singletons. Participant-given clinical history determined each cohort assignment. V was cut by 0 bases and J by 0 bases, with 12 bases left in between. Germline V gives CDR1 SGHDT, CDR2 YYEEEE. The CDR3 covers 16 residues. This clonotype originated in a woman aged 60-70 years in a cohort exposed to, infected with or recovered from COVID-19 (not recorded which). This rearrangement joins TRBV5-6 to TRBJ1-1; TRBD1 is a possible D gene (5 bases). Sequencing was done on a sample of PBMCs or T cells enriched from blood (not recorded which). The DNA of the CDR3 is TGTGCCAGCAGCTTGGTCAGGGCAAATATGAACACTGAAGCTTTCTTT. It yields the protein CASSLVRANMNTEAFF.